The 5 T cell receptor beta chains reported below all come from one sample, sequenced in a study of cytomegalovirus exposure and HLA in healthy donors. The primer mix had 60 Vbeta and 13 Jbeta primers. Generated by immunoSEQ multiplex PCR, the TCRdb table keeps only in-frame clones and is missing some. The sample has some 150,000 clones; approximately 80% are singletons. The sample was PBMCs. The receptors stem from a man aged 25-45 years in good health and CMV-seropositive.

In nucleotides, the CDR3 is TGCGCCAGCAGCTTGGCCGGGACAGGGGTCACCGGGGAGCTGTTTTTT. It encodes CASSLAGTGVTGELFF. V is TRBV5-1 and J is TRBJ2-2, with 10 nucleotides matching TRBD1. Germline V gives CDR1 SGHRS, CDR2 YFSETQ. Trimming at V came to 0 bases and at J to 4 bases, leaving 3 bases not matched to a gene. The CDR3 is made up of 16 amino acids.

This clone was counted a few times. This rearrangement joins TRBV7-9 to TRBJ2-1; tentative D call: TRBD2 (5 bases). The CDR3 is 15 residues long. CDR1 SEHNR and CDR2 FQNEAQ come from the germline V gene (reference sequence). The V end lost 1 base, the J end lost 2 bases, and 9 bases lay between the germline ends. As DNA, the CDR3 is TGTGCCAGCAGCTTAGGAGGGTCCCCCTACAATGAGCAGTTCTTC. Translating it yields CASSLGGSPYNEQFF. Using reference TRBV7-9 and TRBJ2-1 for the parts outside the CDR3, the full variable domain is DTGVSQNPRHKITKRGQNVTFRCDPISEHNRLYWYRQTLGQGPEFLTYFQNEAQLEKSRLLSDRFSAERPKGSFSTLEIQRTEQGDSAMYLCASSLGGSPYNEQFFGPGTRLTVL.

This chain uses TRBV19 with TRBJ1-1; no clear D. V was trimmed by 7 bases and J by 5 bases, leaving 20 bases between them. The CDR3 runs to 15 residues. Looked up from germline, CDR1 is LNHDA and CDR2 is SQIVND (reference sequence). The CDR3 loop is CASTYEWTFGTEAFF. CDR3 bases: TGTGCCAGTACATATGAGTGGACTTTTGGTACTGAAGCTTTCTTT.

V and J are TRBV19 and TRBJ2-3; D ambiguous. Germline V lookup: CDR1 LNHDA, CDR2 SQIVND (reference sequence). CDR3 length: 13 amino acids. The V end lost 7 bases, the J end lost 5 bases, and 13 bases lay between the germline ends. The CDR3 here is CASTRNSRDTQYF. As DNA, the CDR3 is TGTGCCAGTACCCGAAACTCAAGAGATACGCAGTATTTT. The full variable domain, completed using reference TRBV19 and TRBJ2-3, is DGGITQSPKYLFRKEGQNVTLSCEQNLNHDAMYWYRQDPGQGLRLIYYSQIVNDFQKGDIAEGYSVSREKKESFPLTVTSAQKNPTAFYLCASTRNSRDTQYFGPGTRLTVL.

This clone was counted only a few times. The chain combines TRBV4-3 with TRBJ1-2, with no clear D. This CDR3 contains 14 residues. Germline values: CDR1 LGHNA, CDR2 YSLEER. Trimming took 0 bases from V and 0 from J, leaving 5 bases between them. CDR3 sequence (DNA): TGCGCCAGCAGCCAAGACGCAGCTAACTATGGCTACACCTTC. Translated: CASSQDAANYGYTF.